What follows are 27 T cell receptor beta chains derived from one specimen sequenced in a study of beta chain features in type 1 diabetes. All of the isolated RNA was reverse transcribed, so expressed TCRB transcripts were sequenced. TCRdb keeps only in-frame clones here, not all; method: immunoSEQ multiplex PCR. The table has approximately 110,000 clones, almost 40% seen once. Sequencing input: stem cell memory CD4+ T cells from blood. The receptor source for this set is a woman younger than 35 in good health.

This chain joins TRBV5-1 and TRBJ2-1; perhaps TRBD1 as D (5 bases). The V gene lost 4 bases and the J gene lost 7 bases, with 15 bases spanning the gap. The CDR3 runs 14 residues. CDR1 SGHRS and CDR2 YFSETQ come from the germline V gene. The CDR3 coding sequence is TGCGCCAGCAGCCGACCGGGCCCAGGGAATGAGCAGTTCTTC. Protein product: CASSRPGPGNEQFF.

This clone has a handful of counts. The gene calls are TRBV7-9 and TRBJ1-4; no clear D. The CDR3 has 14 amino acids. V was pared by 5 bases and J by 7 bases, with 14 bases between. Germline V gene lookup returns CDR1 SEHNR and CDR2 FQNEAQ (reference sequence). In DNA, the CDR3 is TGTGCCAGCAGCCTCCCGGGAGTTGGTGAAAAACTGTTTTTT. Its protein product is CASSLPGVGEKLFF.

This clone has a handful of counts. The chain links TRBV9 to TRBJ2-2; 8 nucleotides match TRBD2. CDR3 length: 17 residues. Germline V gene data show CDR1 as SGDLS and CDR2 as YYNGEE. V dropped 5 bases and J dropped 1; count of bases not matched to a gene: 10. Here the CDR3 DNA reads TGTGCCAGCAGTCGGCCCCCAGCGGGGGTGAACACCGGGGAGCTGTTTTTT. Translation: CASSRPPAGVNTGELFF.

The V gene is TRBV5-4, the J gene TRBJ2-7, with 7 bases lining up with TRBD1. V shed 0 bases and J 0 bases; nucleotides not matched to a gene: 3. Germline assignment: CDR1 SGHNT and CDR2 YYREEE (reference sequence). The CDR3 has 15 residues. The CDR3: CASSLARGYSYEQYF. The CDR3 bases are TGTGCCAGCAGCTTGGCCAGGGGGTACTCCTACGAGCAGTACTTC.

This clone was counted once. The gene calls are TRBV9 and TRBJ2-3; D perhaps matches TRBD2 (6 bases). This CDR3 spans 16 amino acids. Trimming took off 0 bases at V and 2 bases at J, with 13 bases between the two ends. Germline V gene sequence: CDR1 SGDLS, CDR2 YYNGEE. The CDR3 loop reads CASSVDPAGLTDTQYF. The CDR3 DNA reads TGTGCCAGCAGCGTAGATCCAGCGGGTCTCACAGATACGCAGTATTTT.

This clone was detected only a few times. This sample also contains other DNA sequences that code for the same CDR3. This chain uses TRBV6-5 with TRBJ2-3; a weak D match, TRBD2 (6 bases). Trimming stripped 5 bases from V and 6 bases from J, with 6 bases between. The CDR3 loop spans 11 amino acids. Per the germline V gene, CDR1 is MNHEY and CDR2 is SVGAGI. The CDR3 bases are TGTGCCAGCAGTCGGGGGGATACGCAGTATTTT. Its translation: CASSRGDTQYF.

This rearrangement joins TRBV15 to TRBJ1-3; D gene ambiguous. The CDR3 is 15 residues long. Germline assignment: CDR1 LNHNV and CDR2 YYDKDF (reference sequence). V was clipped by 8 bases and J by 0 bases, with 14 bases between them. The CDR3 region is CATSIDTSSGNTIYF. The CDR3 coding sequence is TGTGCCACCTCGATAGACACCAGCTCTGGAAACACCATATATTTT.

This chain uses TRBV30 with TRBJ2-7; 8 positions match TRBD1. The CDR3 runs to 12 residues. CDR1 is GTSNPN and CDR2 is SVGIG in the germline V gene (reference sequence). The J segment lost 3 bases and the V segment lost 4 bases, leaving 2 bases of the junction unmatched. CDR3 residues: CAWTGQGYEQYF. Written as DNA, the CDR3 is TGTGCCTGGACCGGACAGGGCTACGAGCAGTACTTC.

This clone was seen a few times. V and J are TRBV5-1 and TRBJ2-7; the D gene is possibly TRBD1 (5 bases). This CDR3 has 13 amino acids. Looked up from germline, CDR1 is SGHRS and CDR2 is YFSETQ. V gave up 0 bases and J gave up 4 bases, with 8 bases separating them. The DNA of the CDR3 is TGCGCCAGCAGCTTGGAAGGGGTATACGAGCAGTACTTC. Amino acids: CASSLEGVYEQYF.

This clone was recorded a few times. CDR3 nucleotide sequence: TGTGCCTGGAGTGTAACAGGGGGCGGCGAGCAGTACTTC. The encoded protein is CAWSVTGGGEQYF. The chain joins TRBV30 to TRBJ2-7; 9 bases line up with TRBD1. From germline, CDR1 is GTSNPN and CDR2 SVGIG (reference sequence). This CDR3 contains 13 residues. The V and J ends lost 0 bases and 6 bases, in that order; junction bases with no gene match: 3.

CDR3 DNA: TGTGCCAGCAGTGAGCCCCCAGGTTACGAGCAGTACTTC. It codes for CASSEPPGYEQYF. V is TRBV6-1 and J is TRBJ2-7; no firm D call. V lost 3 bases, J lost 4 bases, and 10 bases lay in between. This CDR3 contains 13 residues. Germline V gene sequence: CDR1 MNHNS, CDR2 SASEGT.

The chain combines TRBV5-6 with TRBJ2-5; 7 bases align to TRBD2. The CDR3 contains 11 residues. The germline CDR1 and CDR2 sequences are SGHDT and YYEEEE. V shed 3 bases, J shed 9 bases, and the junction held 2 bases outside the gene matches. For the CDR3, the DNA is TGTGCCAGCAGCTCCAGCGGGGCCCAGTACTTC. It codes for CASSSSGAQYF.

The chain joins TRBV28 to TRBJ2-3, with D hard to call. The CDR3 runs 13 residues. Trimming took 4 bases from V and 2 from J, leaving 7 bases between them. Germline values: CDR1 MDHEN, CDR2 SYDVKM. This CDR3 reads CASSSPSTDTQYF. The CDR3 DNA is TGTGCCAGCAGTTCCCCTTCCACAGATACGCAGTATTTT.

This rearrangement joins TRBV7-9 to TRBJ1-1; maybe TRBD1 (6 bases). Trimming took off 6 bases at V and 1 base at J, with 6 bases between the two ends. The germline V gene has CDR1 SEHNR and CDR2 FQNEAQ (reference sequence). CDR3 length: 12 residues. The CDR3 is CASRQGNTEAFF. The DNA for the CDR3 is TGTGCCAGCAGACAGGGGAACACTGAAGCTTTCTTT.

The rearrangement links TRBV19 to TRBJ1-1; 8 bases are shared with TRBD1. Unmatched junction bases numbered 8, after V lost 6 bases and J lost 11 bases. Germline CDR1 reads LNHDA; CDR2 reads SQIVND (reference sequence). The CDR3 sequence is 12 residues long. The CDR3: CASSDARGRAFF. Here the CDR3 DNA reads TGTGCCAGTAGCGATGCCAGGGGGCGTGCTTTCTTT.

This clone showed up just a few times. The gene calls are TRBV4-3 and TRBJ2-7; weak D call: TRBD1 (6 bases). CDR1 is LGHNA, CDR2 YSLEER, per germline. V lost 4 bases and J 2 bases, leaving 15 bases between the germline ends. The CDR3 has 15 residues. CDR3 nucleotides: TGCGCCAGCAGCCCTGTACTCTCAGGGGCCTACGAGCAGTACTTC. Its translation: CASSPVLSGAYEQYF.

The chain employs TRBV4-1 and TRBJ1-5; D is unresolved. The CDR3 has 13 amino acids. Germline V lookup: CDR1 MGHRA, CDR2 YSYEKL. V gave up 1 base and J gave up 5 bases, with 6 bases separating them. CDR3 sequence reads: CASSQAVHQPQHF. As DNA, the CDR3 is TGCGCCAGCAGCCAAGCGGTGCATCAGCCCCAGCATTTT.

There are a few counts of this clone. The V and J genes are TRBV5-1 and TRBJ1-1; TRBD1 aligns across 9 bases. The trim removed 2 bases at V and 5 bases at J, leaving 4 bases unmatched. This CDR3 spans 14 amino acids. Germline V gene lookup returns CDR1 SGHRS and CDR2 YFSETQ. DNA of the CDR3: TGCGCCAGCAGCTTACAGGGGGCGAAGACTGAAGCTTTCTTT. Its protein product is CASSLQGAKTEAFF.

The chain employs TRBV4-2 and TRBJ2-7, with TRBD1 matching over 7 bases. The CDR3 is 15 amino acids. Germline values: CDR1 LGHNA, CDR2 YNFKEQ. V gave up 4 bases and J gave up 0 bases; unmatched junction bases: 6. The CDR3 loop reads CASSPGQAYSYEQYF. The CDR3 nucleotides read TGTGCCAGCAGCCCCGGACAGGCGTACTCCTACGAGCAGTACTTC.

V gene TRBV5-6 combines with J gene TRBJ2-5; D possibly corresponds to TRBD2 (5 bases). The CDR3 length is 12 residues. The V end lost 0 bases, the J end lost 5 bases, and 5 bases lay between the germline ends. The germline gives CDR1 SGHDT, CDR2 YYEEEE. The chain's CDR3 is CASSLGRETQYF. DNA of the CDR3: TGTGCCAGCAGCTTGGGGAGGGAGACCCAGTACTTC.

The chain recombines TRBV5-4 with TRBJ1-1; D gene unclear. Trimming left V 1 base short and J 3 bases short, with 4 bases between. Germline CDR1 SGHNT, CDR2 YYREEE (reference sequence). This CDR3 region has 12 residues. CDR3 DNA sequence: TGTGCCAGCAGCTTGTCGTACACTGAAGCTTTCTTT. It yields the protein CASSLSYTEAFF. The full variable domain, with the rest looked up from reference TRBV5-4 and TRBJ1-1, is ETGVTQSPTHLIKTRGQQVTLRCSSQSGHNTVSWYQQALGQGPQFIFQYYREEENGRGNFPPRFSGLQFPNYSSELNVNALELDDSALYLCASSLSYTEAFFGQGTRLTVV.

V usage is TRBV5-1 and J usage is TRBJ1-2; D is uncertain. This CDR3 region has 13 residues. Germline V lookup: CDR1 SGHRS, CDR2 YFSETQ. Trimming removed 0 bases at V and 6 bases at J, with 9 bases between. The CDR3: CASSLGRLHGYTF. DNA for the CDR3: TGCGCCAGCAGCTTGGGGAGGCTCCATGGCTACACCTTC. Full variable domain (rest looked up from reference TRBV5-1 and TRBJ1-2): KAGVTQTPRYLIKTRGQQVTLSCSPISGHRSVSWYQQTPGQGLQFLFEYFSETQRNKGNFPGRFSGRQFSNSRSEMNVSTLELGDSALYLCASSLGRLHGYTFGSGTRLTVV.

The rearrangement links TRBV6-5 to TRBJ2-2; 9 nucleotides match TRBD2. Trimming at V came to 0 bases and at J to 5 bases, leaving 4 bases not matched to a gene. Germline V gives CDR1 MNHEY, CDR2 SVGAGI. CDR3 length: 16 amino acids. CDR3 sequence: CASSYSAGGRTGELFF. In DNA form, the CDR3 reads TGTGCCAGCAGTTACTCGGCGGGAGGGAGGACCGGGGAGCTGTTTTTT.

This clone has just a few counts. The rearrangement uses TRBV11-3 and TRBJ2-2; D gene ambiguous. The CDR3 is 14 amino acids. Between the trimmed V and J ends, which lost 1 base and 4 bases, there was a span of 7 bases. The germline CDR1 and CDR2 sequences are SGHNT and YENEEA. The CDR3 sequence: CASSLGHFTGELFF. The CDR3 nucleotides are TGTGCCAGCAGCTTAGGGCATTTCACCGGGGAGCTGTTTTTT.

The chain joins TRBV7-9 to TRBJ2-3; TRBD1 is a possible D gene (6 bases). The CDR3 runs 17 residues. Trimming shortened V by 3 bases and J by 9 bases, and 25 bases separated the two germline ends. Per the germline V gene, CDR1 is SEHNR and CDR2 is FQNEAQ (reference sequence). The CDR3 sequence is CASSFSGVARPHRTQYF. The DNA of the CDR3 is TGTGCCAGCAGCTTTTCAGGGGTAGCGCGGCCTCACCGAACGCAGTATTTT.

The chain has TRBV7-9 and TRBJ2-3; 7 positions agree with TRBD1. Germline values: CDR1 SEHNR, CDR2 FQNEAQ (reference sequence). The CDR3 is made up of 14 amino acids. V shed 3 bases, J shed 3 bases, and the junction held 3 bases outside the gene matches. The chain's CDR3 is CASSFTGVTDTQYF. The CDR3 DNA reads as TGTGCCAGCAGCTTTACAGGGGTGACAGATACGCAGTATTTT.

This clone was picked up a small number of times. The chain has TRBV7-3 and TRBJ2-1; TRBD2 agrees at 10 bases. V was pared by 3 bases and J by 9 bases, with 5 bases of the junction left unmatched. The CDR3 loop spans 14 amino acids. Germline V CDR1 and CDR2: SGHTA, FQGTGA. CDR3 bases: TGTGCCAGCAGCTTTAGCGGGAGGTCTACTGAGCAGTTCTTC. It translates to CASSFSGRSTEQFF.